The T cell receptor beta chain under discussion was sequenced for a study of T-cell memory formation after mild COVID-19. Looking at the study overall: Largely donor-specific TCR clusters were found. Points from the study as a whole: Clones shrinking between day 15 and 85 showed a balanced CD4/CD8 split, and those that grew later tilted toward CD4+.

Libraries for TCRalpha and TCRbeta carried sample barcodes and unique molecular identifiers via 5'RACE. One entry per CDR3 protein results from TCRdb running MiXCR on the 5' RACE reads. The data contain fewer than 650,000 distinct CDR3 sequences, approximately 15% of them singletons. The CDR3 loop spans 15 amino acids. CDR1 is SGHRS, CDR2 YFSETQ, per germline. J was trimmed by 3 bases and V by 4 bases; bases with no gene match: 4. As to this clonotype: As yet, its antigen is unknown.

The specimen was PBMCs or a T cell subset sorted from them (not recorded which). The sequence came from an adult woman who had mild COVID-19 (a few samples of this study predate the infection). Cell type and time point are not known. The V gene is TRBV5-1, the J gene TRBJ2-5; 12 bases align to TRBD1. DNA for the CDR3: TGCGCCAGCAGCAGAGGGACAGGGGGCAAAGAGACCCAGTACTTC. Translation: CASSRGTGGKETQYF.